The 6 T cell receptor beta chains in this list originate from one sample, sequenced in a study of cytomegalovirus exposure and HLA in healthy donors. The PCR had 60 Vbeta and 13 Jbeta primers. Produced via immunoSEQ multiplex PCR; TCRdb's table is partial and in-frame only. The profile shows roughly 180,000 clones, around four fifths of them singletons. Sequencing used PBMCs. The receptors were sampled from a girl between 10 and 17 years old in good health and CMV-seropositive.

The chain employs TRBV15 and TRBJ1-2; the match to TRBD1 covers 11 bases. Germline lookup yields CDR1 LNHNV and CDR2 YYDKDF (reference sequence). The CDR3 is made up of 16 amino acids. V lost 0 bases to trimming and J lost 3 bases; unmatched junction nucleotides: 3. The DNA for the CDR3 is TGTGCCACCAGCAGAGATGGGGACAGGGGGGACTATGGCTACACCTTC. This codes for CATSRDGDRGDYGYTF. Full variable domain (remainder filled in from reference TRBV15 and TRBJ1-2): DAMVIQNPRYQVTQFGKPVTLSCSQTLNHNVMYWYQQKSSQAPKLLFHYYDKDFNNEADTPDNFQSRRPNTSFCFLDIRSPGLGDTAMYLCATSRDGDRGDYGYTFGSGTRLTVV.

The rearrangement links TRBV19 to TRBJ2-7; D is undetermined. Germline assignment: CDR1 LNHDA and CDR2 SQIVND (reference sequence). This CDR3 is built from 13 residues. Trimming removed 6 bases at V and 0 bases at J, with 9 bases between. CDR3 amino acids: CASRAGTSYEQYF. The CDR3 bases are TGTGCCAGTAGGGCAGGCACCTCCTACGAGCAGTACTTC.

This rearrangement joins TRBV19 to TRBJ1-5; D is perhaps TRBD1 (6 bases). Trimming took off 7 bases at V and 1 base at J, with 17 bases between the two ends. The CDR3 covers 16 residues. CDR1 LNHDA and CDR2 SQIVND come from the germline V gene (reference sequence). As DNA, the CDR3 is TGTGCCAGTAACCCCAAGAGGGGGAGCAGCAATCAGCCCCAGCATTTT. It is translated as CASNPKRGSSNQPQHF.

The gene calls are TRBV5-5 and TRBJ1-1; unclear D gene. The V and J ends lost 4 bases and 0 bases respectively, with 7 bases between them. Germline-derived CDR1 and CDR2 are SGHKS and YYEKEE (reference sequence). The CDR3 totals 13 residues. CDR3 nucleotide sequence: TGTGCCAGCAGCCGAGGTTTGAACACTGAAGCTTTCTTT. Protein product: CASSRGLNTEAFF.

CDR3 sequence reads: CATSRSPSGGPQHF. In DNA form, the CDR3 reads TGTGCCACCAGCAGATCCCCGTCGGGGGGGCCCCAGCATTTT. This rearrangement joins TRBV15 to TRBJ1-5; the D gene is possibly TRBD1 (5 bases). Germline V gene sequence: CDR1 LNHNV, CDR2 YYDKDF (reference sequence). The CDR3 is made up of 14 amino acids. Trimming removed 2 bases from V and 9 bases from J, with 14 bases in between.

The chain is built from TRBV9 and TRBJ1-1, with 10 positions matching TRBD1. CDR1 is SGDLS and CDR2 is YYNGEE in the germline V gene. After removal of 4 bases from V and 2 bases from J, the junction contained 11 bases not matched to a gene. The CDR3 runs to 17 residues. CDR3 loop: CASSHQRTGGENTEAFF. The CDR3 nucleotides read TGTGCCAGCAGCCACCAAAGGACAGGGGGAGAAAACACTGAAGCTTTCTTT. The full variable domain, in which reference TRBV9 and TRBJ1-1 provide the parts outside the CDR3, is DSGVTQTPKHLITATGQRVTLRCSPRSGDLSVYWYQQSLDQGLQFLIQYYNGEERAKGNILERFSAQQFPDLHSELNLSSLELGDSALYFCASSHQRTGGENTEAFFGQGTRLTVV.